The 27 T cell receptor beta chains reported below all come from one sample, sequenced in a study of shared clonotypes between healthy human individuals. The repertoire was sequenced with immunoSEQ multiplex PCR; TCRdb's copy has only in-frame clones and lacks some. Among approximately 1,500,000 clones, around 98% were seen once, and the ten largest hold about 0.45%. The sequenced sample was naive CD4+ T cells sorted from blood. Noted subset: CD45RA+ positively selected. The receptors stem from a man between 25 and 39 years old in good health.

Here the CDR3 reads CASRVGQGMQPQHF. The CDR3, as DNA: TGTGCCAGCAGAGTCGGACAGGGGATGCAGCCCCAGCATTTT. J is TRBJ1-5 and V is TRBV6-1, with TRBD1 identical over 9 bases. The trim removed 6 bases at V and 7 bases at J, leaving 7 bases unmatched. This CDR3 is 14 amino acids long. Germline assignment: CDR1 MNHNS and CDR2 SASEGT.

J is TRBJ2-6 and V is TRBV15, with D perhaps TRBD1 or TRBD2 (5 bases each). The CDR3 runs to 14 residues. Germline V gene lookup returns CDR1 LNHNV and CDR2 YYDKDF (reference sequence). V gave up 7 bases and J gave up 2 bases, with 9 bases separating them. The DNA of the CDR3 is TGTGCCACCAAGGGACCCCCTGGGGCCAACGTCCTGACTTTC. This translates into CATKGPPGANVLTF.

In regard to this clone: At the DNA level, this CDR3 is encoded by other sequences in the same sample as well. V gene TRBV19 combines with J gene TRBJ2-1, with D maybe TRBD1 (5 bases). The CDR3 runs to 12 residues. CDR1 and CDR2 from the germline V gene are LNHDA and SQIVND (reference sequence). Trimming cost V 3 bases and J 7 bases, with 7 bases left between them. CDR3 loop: CASSIRVNEQFF. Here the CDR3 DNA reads TGTGCCAGTAGTATCAGGGTAAATGAGCAGTTCTTC.

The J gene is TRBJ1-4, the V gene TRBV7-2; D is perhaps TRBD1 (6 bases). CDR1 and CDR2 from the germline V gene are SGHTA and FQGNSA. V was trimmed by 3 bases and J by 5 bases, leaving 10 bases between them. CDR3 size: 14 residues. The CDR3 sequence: CASSLRGGNEKLFF. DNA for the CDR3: TGTGCCAGCAGCTTGAGAGGGGGGAATGAAAAACTGTTTTTT.

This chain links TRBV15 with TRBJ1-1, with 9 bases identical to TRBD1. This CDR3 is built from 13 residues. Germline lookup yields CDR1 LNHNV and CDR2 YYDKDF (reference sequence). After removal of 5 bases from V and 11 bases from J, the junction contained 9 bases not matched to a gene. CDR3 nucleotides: TGTGCCACCAGCGGCGGGACAGGGAGTATTGCTTTCTTT. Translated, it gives CATSGGTGSIAFF.

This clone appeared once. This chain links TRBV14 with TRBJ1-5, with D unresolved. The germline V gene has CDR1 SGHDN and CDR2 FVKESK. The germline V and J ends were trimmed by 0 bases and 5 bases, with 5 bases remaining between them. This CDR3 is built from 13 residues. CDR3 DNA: TGTGCCAGCAGCCAAGACTACGATCAGCCCCAGCATTTT. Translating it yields CASSQDYDQPQHF.

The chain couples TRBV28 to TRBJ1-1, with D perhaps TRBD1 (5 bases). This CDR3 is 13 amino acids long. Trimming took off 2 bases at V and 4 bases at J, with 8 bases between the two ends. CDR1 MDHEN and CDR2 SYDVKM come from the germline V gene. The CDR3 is CASSLRQGTEAFF. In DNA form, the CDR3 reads TGTGCCAGCAGTTTAAGGCAGGGCACTGAAGCTTTCTTT.

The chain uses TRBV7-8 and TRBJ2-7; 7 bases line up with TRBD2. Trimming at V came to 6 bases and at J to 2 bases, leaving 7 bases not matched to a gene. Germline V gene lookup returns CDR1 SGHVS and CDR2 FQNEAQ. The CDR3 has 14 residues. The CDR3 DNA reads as TGTGCCAGCAGGACGCTAGCGGCAACCTACGAGCAGTACTTC. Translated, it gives CASRTLAATYEQYF. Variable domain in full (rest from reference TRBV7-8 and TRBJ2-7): GAGVSQSPRYKVAKRGQDVALRCDPISGHVSLFWYQQALGQGPEFLTYFQNEAQLDKSGLPSDRFFAERPEGSVSTLKIQRTQQEDSAVYLCASRTLAATYEQYFGPGTRLTVT.

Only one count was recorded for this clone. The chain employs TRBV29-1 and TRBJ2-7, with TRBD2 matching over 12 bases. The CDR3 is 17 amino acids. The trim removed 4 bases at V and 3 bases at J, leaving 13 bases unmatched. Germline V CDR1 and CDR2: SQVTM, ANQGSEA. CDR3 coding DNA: TGCAGCGTTGCGGGCGGATGGACTAGCGGGAATCGCTACGAGCAGTACTTC. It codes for CSVAGGWTSGNRYEQYF.

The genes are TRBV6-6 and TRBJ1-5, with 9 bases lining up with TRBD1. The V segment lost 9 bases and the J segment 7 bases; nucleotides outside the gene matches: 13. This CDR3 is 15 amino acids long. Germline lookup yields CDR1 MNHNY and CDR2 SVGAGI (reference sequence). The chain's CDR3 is CASTGGEVRRQPQHF. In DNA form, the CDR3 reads TGTGCCAGTACAGGGGGCGAGGTCCGTCGCCAGCCCCAGCATTTT.

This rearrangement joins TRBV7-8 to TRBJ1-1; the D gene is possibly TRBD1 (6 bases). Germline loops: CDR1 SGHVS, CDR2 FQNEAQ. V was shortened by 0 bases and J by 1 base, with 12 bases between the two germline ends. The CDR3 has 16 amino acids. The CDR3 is CASSLAAVRGNTEAFF. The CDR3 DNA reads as TGTGCCAGCAGCTTAGCAGCAGTCAGGGGGAACACTGAAGCTTTCTTT.

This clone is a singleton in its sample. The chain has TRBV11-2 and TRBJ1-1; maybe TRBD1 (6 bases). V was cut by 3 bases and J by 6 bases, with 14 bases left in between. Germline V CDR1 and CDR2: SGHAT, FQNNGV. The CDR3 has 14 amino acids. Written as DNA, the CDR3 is TGTGCCAGCAGCTTCGGGGGCGGCGGTCCTGAAGCTTTCTTT. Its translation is CASSFGGGGPEAFF.

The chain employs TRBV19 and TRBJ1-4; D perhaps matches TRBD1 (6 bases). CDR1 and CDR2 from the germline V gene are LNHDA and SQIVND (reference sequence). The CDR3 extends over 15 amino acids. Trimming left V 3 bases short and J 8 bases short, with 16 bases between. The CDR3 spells CASSIYRADTEKLFF. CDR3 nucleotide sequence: TGTGCCAGTAGTATTTACAGGGCTGATACGGAAAAACTGTTTTTT.

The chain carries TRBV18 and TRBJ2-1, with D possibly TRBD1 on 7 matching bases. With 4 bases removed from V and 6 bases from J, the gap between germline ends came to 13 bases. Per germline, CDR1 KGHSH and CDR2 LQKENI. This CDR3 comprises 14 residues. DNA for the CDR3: TGTGCCAGCTCACGCGGACAGGAGGGCAATGAGCAGTTCTTC. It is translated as CASSRGQEGNEQFF.

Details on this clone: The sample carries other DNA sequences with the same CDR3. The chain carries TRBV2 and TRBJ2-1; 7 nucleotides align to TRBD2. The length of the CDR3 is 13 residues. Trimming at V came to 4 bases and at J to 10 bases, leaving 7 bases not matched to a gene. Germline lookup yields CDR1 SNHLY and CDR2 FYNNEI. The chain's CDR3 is CASSVERDGEQFF. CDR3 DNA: TGTGCCAGCAGTGTTGAGCGGGACGGGGAGCAGTTCTTC.

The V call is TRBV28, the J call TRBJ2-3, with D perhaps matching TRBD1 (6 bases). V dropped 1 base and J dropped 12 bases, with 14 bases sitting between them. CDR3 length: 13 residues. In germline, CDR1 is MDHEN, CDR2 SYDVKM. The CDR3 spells CASSLYLDRFQYF. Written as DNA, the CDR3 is TGTGCCAGCAGTTTATACCTCGACAGGTTTCAGTATTTT.

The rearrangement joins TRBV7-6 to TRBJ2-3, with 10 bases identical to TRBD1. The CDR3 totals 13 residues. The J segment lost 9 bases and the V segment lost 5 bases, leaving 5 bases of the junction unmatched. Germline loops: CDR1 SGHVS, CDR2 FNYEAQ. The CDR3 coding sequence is TGTGCCAGCAGCACCTGGACAGGGGGAACGCAGTATTTT. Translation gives CASSTWTGGTQYF.

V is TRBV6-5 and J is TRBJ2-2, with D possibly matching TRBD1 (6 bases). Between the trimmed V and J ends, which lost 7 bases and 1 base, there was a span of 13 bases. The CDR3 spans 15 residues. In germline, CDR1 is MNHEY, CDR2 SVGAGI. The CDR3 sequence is CASNRDRGNTGELFF. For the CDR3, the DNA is TGTGCCAGCAACAGGGACCGAGGGAACACCGGGGAGCTGTTTTTT.

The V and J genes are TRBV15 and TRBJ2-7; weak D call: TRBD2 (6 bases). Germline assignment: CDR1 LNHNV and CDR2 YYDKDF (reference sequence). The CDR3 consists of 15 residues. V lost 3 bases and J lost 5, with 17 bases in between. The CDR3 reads CATSRTGTPGDEQYF. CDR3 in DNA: TGTGCCACCAGCAGGACCGGGACCCCGGGGGACGAGCAGTACTTC.

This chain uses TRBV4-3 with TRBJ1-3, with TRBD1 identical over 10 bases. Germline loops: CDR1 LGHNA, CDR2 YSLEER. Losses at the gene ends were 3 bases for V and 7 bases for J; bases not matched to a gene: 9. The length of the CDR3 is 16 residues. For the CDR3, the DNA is TGCGCCAGCAGCCAGTTGACAGGGGGCGTAGGGAACACCATATATTTT. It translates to CASSQLTGGVGNTIYF.

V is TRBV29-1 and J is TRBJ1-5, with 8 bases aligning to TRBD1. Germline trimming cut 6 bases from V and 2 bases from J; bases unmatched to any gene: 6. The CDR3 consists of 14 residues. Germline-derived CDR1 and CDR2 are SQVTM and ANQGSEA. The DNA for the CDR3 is TGCAGCGTAACACAGACAGGGGGCAATCAGCCCCAGCATTTT. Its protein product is CSVTQTGGNQPQHF. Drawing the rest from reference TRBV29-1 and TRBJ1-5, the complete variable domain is SAVISQKPSRDICQRGTSLTIQCQVDSQVTMMFWYRQQPGQSLTLIATANQGSEATYESGFVIDKFPISRPNLTFSTLTVSNMSPEDSSIYLCSVTQTGGNQPQHFGDGTRLSIL.

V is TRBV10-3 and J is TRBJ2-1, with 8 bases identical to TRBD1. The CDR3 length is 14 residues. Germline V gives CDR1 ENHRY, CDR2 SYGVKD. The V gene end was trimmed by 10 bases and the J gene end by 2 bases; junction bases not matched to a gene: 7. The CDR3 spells CATGTGTTYNEQFF. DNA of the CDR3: TGTGCCACGGGGACAGGTACGACCTACAATGAGCAGTTCTTC.

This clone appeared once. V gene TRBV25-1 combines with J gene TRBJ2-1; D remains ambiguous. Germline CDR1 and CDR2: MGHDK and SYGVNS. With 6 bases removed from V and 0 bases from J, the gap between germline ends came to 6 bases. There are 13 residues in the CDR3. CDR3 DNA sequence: TGTGCCAGCAGCGGCTTCTCCTACAATGAGCAGTTCTTC. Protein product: CASSGFSYNEQFF.

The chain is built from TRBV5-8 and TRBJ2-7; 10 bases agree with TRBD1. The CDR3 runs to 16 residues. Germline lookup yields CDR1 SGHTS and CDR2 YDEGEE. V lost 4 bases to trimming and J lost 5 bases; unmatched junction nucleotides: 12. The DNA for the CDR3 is TGTGCCAGCAGCCTACCATTACCCGACAGGGGGCACGAGCAGTACTTC. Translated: CASSLPLPDRGHEQYF.

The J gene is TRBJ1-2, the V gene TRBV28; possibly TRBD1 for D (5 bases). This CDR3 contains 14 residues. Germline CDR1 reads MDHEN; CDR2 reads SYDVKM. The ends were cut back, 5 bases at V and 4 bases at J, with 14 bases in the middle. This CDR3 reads CASSGDSSFYGYTF. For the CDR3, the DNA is TGTGCCAGCAGTGGAGACAGCTCCTTCTATGGCTACACCTTC.

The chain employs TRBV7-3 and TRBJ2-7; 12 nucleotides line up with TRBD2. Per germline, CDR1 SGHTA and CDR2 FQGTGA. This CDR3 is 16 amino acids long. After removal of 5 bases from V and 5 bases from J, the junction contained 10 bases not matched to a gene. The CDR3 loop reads CASSPARLAGADEQYF. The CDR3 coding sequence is TGTGCCAGCAGCCCCGCGCGACTAGCGGGAGCGGACGAGCAGTACTTC.

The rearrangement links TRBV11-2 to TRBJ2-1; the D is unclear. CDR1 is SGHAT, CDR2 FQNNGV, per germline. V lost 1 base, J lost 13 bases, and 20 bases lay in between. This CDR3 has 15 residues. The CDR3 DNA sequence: TGTGCCAGCAGCTTAGGTTCCGAGAGAGCCCGTAGCCAGTTCTTC. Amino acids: CASSLGSERARSQFF.